Listed below are T cell receptor beta chains from one sample, sequenced in a study of monozygotic twins with inflammatory bowel disease. No DNA is given; TCRdb re-called the 5' RACE reads and lists each CDR3 protein once. With over 110,000 distinct CDR3 sequences in the sample, the ten largest clones hold 2.4%. Material for sequencing was blood. The origin of the receptors is a human donor with ulcerative colitis or Crohn's disease, or a healthy co-twin of an affected twin (not recorded which). The CDR3 runs from the conserved cysteine through the conserved F or W.

V: TRBV18
J: TRBJ1-5
CDR3: CASSREVDQPQHF

V: TRBV3-1
J: TRBJ2-7
CDR3: CASSLQTYSYEQYF

V: TRBV5-4
J: TRBJ2-7
CDR3: CASSLGGLPYEQYF

V: TRBV7-9
J: TRBJ2-7
CDR3: CASSLPAVYEQYF

V: TRBV20-1
J: TRBJ1-6
CDR3: CSAYRQGRYNSPLHF

V: TRBV29-1
J: TRBJ2-6
CDR3: CSVVDRVSGANVLTF

V: TRBV5-1
J: TRBJ1-1
CDR3: CASSLQRTPNTEAFF

V: TRBV7-3
J: TRBJ1-1
CDR3: CASSFESRGRAFF

V: TRBV7-6
J: TRBJ1-2
CDR3: CASSLGEGQLYTF

V: TRBV20-1
J: TRBJ2-1
CDR3: CSASLGYEQFF

V: TRBV4-3
J: TRBJ2-7
CDR3: CASSHRTGVSYEQYF

V: TRBV20-1
J: TRBJ2-2
CDR3: CSATSGGALSNTGELFF

V: TRBV7-2
J: TRBJ2-2
CDR3: CASSSRGPGELFF

V: TRBV7-3
J: TRBJ2-3
CDR3: CASSLTRGGASSDTQYF

V: TRBV21-1
J: TRBJ1-5
CDR3: CASSKTVGRGCRKYSNQPQHF

V: TRBV7-2
J: TRBJ1-1
CDR3: CASSLGQVLNTEAFF

V: TRBV29-1
J: TRBJ1-2
CDR3: CSVGRGIGYGYTF

V: TRBV7-2
J: TRBJ1-1
CDR3: CASSQQGHTEAFF

V: TRBV7-2
J: TRBJ2-2
CDR3: CASSLQGRGNTGELFF

V: TRBV6-5
J: TRBJ2-1
CDR3: CASSYSLAGGYNEQFF

V: TRBV30
J: TRBJ2-3
CDR3: CAWSAGLAADTQYF

V: TRBV20-1
J: TRBJ1-1
CDR3: CSAIIGGSGGAEAFF

V: TRBV4-2
J: TRBJ2-3
CDR3: CASSPRQVSTDTQYF

V: TRBV7-9
J: TRBJ2-7
CDR3: CASSSPGGGGSYEQYF

V: TRBV4-2
J: TRBJ2-7
CDR3: CASSQVSRVVEQYF

V: TRBV12-3/TRBV12-4
J: TRBJ1-1
CDR3: CASRDLNTEAFF

V: TRBV3-1
J: TRBJ1-1
CDR3: CASSQEGPFKGVTEAFF

V: TRBV7-2
J: TRBJ2-3
CDR3: CASSKGLRGGTDTQYF

V: TRBV4-3
J: TRBJ1-6
CDR3: CASSQDTGDSPLHF

V: TRBV6-2/TRBV6-3
J: TRBJ2-1
CDR3: CASSYGGGAYDEQFF

V: TRBV29-1
J: TRBJ2-3
CDR3: CSSRTGSTDTQYF

V: TRBV7-3
J: TRBJ2-1
CDR3: CASSSLAGGYNEQFF

V: TRBV19
J: TRBJ2-7
CDR3: CASSDPGLASYEQYF

V: TRBV3-1
J: TRBJ2-2
CDR3: CASSLGLAGATGELFF

V: TRBV9
J: TRBJ2-7
CDR3: CASSVGINGYEQYF

V: TRBV25-1
J: TRBJ1-1
CDR3: CASIRTGNTEAFF

V: TRBV6-2/TRBV6-3
J: TRBJ2-7
CDR3: CASRLTGLEPYEQYF

V: TRBV4-3
J: TRBJ1-4
CDR3: CASSQPDRQNEKLFF

V: TRBV10-3
J: TRBJ1-6
CDR3: CAISEGQGGNSPLHF

V: TRBV6-5
J: TRBJ2-2
CDR3: CASTPGRGPNTGELFF

V: TRBV19
J: TRBJ2-2
CDR3: CASSTSDRDNGELFF

V: TRBV6-5
J: TRBJ1-1
CDR3: CASSYNRDMNTEAFF

V: TRBV19
J: TRBJ2-7
CDR3: CASSILSSYEQYF

V: TRBV7-6
J: TRBJ2-2
CDR3: CDSSLNRGGATNTGELFF

V: TRBV12-3/TRBV12-4
J: TRBJ2-2
CDR3: CASSFFRPRINTGELFF

V: TRBV5-1
J: TRBJ2-3
CDR3: CASSLFPRTDMQYF

V: TRBV12-3/TRBV12-4
J: TRBJ2-5
CDR3: CASSLRTGRETQYF

V: TRBV6-4
J: TRBJ2-1
CDR3: CASSDSAGSYNEQFF

V: TRBV7-8
J: TRBJ1-2
CDR3: CASSLARQGAIYGYTF

V: TRBV20-1
J: TRBJ1-1
CDR3: CSALLGNTEAFF